The 8 T cell receptor beta chains below were found in one sample sequenced in a study of cytomegalovirus exposure and HLA in healthy donors. Primers included in the PCR were 60 Vbeta and 13 Jbeta primers. Measured with immunoSEQ multiplex PCR; TCRdb has only the in-frame clones, and not every one. The sample includes about 57,000 clones, around 80% seen only once; the top ten take around 5.9%. Sequences were obtained from PBMCs. The receptor set was obtained from a male donor in good health and CMV-seronegative.

This clone is a singleton in its sample. The rearrangement links TRBV18 to TRBJ1-4; D is perhaps TRBD1 (5 bases). Germline CDR1 and CDR2: KGHSH and LQKENI. The CDR3 length is 16 residues. V was clipped by 2 bases and J by 0 bases, with 10 bases between them. In DNA, the CDR3 is TGTGCCAGCTCACCAACAGGAGTTGCAACTAATGAAAAACTGTTTTTT. It specifies CASSPTGVATNEKLFF.

The rearrangement uses TRBV2 and TRBJ1-4, with 9 bases aligning to TRBD1. V gave up 3 bases and J gave up 8 bases; unmatched junction bases: 7. The CDR3 loop spans 15 amino acids. Germline V gene data show CDR1 as SNHLY and CDR2 as FYNNEI. The DNA of the CDR3 is TGTGCCAGCAGTGATCCGGACAGGGGAGGAGAAAAACTGTTTTTT. This gives the protein CASSDPDRGGEKLFF.

The rearrangement links TRBV5-8 to TRBJ2-2; the D gene is possibly TRBD2 (6 bases). From germline, CDR1 is SGHTS and CDR2 YDEGEE. CDR3 length: 13 amino acids. V lost 10 bases and J lost 2, with 12 bases in between. Written as DNA, the CDR3 is TGTGCCGGACGGAGGGAAAACACCGGGGAGCTGTTTTTT. Translating gives CAGRRENTGELFF.

V is TRBV11-2 and J is TRBJ2-7, with 8 bases identical to TRBD2. Germline V lookup: CDR1 SGHAT, CDR2 FQNNGV. V lost 5 bases and J lost 2; bases outside the gene matches: 11. This CDR3 is 16 amino acids long. The CDR3 loop is CASSLPLTGGAYEQYF. As DNA, the CDR3 is TGTGCCAGCAGCCTACCTCTCACCGGGGGGGCCTACGAGCAGTACTTC.

In its sample, this clone was seen a few times. CDR3 in DNA: TGTGCCAGCAGCGCAGGGACAGGGGGCCTACACACCGGGGAGCTGTTTTTT. Amino acid sequence: CASSAGTGGLHTGELFF. This sequence joins TRBV13 and TRBJ2-2; 12 bases are a match to TRBD1. The CDR3 is 17 residues long. Looked up from germline, CDR1 is PRHDT and CDR2 is FYEKMQ (reference sequence). V lost 5 bases, J lost 3 bases, and 7 bases stayed unmatched.

This chain uses TRBV5-1 with TRBJ1-1, with D perhaps matching TRBD1 (6 bases). There are 15 residues in the CDR3. Trimming removed 2 bases from V and 1 base from J, with 12 bases in between. Germline values: CDR1 SGHRS, CDR2 YFSETQ. CDR3 sequence (DNA): TGCGCCAGCAGCTTAGGACAGTCAGGGAACACTGAAGCTTTCTTT. Encoded protein: CASSLGQSGNTEAFF.

The chain couples TRBV7-2 to TRBJ1-3; D is ambiguous. CDR3 size: 16 residues. The V end was cut by 1 base, the J end by 0 bases, with 10 bases between. Per the germline V gene, CDR1 is SGHTA and CDR2 is FQGNSA. The CDR3 DNA is TGTGCCAGCAGCTTAGTTAGAGATTACTCTGGAAACACCATATATTTT. It translates to CASSLVRDYSGNTIYF.

The chain recombines TRBV29-1 with TRBJ1-1; 11 positions match TRBD1. The J segment lost 3 bases and the V segment lost 5 bases, leaving 8 bases of the junction unmatched. The CDR3 is made up of 15 amino acids. CDR1 SQVTM and CDR2 ANQGSEA come from the germline V gene. Written as DNA, the CDR3 is TGCAGCGTTAGGACAGGGGGCAGGATGGACACTGAAGCTTTCTTT. Translated: CSVRTGGRMDTEAFF.